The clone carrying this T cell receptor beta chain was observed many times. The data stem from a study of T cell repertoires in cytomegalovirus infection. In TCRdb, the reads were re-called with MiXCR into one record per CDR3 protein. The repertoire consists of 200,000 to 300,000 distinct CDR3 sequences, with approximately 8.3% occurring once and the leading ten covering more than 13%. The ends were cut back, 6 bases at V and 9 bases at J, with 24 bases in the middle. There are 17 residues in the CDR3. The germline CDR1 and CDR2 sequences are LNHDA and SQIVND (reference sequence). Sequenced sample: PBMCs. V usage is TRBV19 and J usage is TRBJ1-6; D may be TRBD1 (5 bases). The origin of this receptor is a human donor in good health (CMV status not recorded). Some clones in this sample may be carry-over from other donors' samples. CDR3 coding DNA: TGTGCCAGTAGCCACGACAGAGGAGGGGTGGGAAGTTCACCCCTCCACTTT. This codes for CASSHDRGGVGSSPLHF.